The clone carrying this T cell receptor beta chain was recorded at least ten times. The CDR3 consists of 12 residues. Germline values: CDR1 LNHDA, CDR2 SQIVND (reference sequence). Trimming removed 5 bases at V and 7 bases at J, with 9 bases between. The data were taken from a study of T cells after yellow fever vaccination. The 5'RACE template-switching step produced TCR cDNA and added a universal primer site and UMIs. MiXCR, applied by TCRdb to the 5' RACE reads, yields one record per CDR3 protein. The data hold about 63,000 distinct CDR3 sequences, with 7.4% observed a single time. This chain links TRBV19 with TRBJ2-1; the D is unclear. The input for sequencing was CD8+ T cells sorted from PBMCs, taken 15 days after the yellow fever booster vaccination. The source of this sequence is a man aged 25-45 years who received the YFV17D yellow fever vaccine. For the CDR3, the DNA is TGTGCCAGTAGTGTTCTAGGAAATGAGCAGTTCTTC. It specifies CASSVLGNEQFF.